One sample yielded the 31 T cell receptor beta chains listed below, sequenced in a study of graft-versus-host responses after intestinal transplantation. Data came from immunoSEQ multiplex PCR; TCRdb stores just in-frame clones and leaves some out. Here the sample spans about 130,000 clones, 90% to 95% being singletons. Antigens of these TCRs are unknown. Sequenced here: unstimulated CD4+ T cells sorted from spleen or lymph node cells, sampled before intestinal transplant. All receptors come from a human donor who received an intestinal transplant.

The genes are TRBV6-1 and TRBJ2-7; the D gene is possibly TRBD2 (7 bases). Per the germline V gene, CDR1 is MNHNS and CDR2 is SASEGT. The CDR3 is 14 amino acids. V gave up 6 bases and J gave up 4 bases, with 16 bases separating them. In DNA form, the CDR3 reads TGTGCCAGCAGACAGGGAGGGACAATATACGAGCAGTACTTC. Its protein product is CASRQGGTIYEQYF.

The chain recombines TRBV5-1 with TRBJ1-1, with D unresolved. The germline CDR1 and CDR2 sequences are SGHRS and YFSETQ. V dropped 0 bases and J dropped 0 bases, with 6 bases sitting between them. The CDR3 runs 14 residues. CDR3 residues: CASSLAKVNTEAFF. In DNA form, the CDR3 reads TGCGCCAGCAGCTTGGCCAAAGTGAACACTGAAGCTTTCTTT.

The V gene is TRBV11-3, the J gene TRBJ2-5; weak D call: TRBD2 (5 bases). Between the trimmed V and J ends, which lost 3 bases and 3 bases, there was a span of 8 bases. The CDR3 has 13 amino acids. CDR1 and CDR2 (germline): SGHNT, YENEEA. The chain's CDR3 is CASSFGLKETQYF. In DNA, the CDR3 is TGTGCCAGCAGCTTCGGACTGAAAGAGACCCAGTACTTC.

In nucleotides, the CDR3 is TGTGCCAGTGCCACAGGGGGGAGGGTGAAAGAGACCCAGTACTTC. The encoded protein is CASATGGRVKETQYF. This chain links TRBV19 with TRBJ2-5; a possible D gene is TRBD1 (8 bases). The germline V gene encodes CDR1 LNHDA and CDR2 SQIVND (reference sequence). The V end lost 8 bases, the J end lost 3 bases, and 19 bases lay between the germline ends. The CDR3 loop spans 15 amino acids. Full variable domain (rest looked up from reference TRBV19 and TRBJ2-5): DGGITQSPKYLFRKEGQNVTLSCEQNLNHDAMYWYRQDPGQGLRLIYYSQIVNDFQKGDIAEGYSVSREKKESFPLTVTSAQKNPTAFYLCASATGGRVKETQYFGPGTRLLVL.

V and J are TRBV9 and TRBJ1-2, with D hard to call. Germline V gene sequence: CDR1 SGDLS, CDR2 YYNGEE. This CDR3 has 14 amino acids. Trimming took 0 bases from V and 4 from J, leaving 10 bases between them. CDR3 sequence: CASSVGVYPYGYTF. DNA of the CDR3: TGTGCCAGCAGCGTAGGAGTATACCCCTATGGCTACACCTTC.

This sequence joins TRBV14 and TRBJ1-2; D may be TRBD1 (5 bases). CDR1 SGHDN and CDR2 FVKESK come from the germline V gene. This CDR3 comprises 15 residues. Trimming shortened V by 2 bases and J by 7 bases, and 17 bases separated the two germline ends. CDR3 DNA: TGTGCCAGCAGCCAATACTGGCCGGGGCTCGGTGGCTACACCTTC. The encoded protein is CASSQYWPGLGGYTF.

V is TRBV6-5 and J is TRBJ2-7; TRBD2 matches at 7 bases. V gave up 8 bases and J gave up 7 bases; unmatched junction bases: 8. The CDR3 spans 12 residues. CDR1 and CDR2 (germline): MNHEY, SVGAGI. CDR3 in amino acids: CASCTSDLEQYF. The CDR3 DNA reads TGTGCCAGCTGTACTAGCGACCTGGAGCAGTACTTC.

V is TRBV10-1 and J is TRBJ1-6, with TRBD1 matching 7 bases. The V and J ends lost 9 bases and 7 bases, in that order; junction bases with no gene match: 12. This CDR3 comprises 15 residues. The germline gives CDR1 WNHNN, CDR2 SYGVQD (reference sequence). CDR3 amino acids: CARSKTGDLNSPLHF. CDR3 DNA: TGCGCCAGGAGCAAAACAGGGGACCTCAATTCACCCCTCCACTTT.

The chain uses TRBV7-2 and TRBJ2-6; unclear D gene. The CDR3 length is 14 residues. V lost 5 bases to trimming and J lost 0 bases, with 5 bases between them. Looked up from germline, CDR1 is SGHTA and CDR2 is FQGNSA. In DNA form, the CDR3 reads TGTGCCAGCAGCCTTAGCTCTGGGGCCAACGTCCTGACTTTC. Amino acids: CASSLSSGANVLTF.

CDR3 amino acids: CATSRDTNYGYTF. The CDR3, as DNA: TGTGCCACCAGCAGAGATACAAACTATGGCTACACCTTC. This rearrangement joins TRBV15 to TRBJ1-2; D not certain. Trimming took 0 bases from V and 2 from J, leaving 4 bases between them. This CDR3 region has 13 residues. From germline, CDR1 is LNHNV and CDR2 YYDKDF (reference sequence).

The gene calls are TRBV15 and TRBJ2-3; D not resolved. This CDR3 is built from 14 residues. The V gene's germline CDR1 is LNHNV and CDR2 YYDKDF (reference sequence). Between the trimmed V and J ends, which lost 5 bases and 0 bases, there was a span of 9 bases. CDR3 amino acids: CATSGPYSTDTQYF. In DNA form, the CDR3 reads TGTGCCACCAGCGGACCCTACAGCACAGATACGCAGTATTTT.

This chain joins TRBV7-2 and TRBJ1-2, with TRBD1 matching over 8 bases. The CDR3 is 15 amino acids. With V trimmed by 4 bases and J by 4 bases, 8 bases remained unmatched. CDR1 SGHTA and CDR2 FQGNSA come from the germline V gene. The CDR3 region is CASSSPRDRTYGYTF. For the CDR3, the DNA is TGTGCCAGCAGCTCGCCCCGGGACAGGACCTATGGCTACACCTTC.

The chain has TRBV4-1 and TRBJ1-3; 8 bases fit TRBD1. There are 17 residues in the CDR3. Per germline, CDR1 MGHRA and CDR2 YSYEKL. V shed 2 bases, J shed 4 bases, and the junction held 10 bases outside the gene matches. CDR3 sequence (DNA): TGCGCCAGCAGCCAACTCGACAGGGGATGGGGAGGAAACACCATATATTTT. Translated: CASSQLDRGWGGNTIYF.

CDR3 in amino acids: CASSESGRRNTEAFF. CDR3 DNA: TGCGCCAGCAGTGAGTCCGGCAGAAGAAACACTGAAGCTTTCTTT. This chain links TRBV10-1 with TRBJ1-1, with unresolved D. V was cut by 0 bases and J by 2 bases, with 10 bases left in between. The V gene's germline CDR1 is WNHNN and CDR2 SYGVQD (reference sequence). The CDR3 spans 15 residues.

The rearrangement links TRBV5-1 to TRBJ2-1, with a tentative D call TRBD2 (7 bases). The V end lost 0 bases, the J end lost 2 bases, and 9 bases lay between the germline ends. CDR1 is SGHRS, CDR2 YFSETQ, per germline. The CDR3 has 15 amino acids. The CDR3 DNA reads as TGCGCCAGCAGCTTGGGGGGGGGCGCCTACAATGAGCAGTTCTTC. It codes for CASSLGGGAYNEQFF. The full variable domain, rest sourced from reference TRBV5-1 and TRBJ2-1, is KAGVTQTPRYLIKTRGQQVTLSCSPISGHRSVSWYQQTPGQGLQFLFEYFSETQRNKGNFPGRFSGRQFSNSRSEMNVSTLELGDSALYLCASSLGGGAYNEQFFGPGTRLTVL.

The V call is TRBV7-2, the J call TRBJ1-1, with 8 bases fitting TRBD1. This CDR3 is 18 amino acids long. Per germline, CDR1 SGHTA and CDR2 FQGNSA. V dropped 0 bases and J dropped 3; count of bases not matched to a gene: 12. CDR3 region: CASSLAFLGTGGDTEAFF. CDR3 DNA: TGTGCCAGCAGCTTAGCATTCTTGGGGACAGGAGGGGACACTGAAGCTTTCTTT.

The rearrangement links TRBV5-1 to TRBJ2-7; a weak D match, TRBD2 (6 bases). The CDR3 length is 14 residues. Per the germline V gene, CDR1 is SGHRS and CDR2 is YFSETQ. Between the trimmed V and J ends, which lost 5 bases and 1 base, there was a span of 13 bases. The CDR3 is CASRRDGSSYEQYF. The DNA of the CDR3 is TGCGCCAGCAGGCGGGACGGATCATCCTACGAGCAGTACTTC. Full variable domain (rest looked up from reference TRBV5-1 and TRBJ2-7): KAGVTQTPRYLIKTRGQQVTLSCSPISGHRSVSWYQQTPGQGLQFLFEYFSETQRNKGNFPGRFSGRQFSNSRSEMNVSTLELGDSALYLCASRRDGSSYEQYFGPGTRLTVT.

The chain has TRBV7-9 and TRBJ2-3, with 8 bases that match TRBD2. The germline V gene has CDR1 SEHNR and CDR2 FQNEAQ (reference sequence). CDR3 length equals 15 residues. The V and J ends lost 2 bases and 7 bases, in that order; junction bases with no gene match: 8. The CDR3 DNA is TGTGCCAGCAGCTTAATCGGGGGGGGCATGAATACGCAGTATTTT. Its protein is CASSLIGGGMNTQYF.

The CDR3, as DNA: TGTGCCAGCACGGTACAAGAGACCCAGTACTTC. Translated: CASTVQETQYF. This chain uses TRBV2 with TRBJ2-5, with D hard to call. Trimming removed 7 bases from V and 2 bases from J, with 5 bases in between. There are 11 residues in the CDR3. Germline values: CDR1 SNHLY, CDR2 FYNNEI.

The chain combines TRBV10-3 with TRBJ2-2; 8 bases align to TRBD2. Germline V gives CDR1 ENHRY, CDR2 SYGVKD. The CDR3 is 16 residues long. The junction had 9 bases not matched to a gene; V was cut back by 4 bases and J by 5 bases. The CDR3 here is CAISASGTRSTGELFF. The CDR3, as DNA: TGTGCCATCAGTGCCAGCGGGACTAGATCAACCGGGGAGCTGTTTTTT.

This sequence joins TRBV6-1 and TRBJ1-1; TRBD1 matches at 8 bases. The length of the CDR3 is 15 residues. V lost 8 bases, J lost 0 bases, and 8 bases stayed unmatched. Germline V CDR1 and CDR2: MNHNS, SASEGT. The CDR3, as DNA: TGTGCCAGCGGGGGGACAGGAAGCATGAACACTGAAGCTTTCTTT. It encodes CASGGTGSMNTEAFF.

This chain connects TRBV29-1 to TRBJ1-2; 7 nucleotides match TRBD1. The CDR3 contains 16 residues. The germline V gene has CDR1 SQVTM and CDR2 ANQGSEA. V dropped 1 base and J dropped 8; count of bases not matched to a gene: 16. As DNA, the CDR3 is TGCAGCGTTGAAGGCAGCGGGACAGCCTTCTCGGGAGGCTACACCTTC. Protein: CSVEGSGTAFSGGYTF.

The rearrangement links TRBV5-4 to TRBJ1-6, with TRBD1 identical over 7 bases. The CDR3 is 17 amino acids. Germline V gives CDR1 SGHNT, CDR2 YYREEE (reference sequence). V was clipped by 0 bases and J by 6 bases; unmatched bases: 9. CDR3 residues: CASSLASGGPFNSPLHF. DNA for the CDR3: TGTGCCAGCAGCTTGGCCTCAGGGGGACCGTTTAATTCACCCCTCCACTTT.

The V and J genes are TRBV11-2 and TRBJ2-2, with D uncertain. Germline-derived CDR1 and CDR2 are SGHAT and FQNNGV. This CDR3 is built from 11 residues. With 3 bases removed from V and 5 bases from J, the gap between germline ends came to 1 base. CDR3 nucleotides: TGTGCCAGCAGCTTTACCGGGGAGCTGTTTTTT. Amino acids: CASSFTGELFF.

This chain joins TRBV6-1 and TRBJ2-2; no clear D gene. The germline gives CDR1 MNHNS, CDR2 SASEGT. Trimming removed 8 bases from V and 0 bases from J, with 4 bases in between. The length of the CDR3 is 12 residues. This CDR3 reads CASAANTGELFF. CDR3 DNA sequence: TGTGCCAGCGCTGCGAACACCGGGGAGCTGTTTTTT.

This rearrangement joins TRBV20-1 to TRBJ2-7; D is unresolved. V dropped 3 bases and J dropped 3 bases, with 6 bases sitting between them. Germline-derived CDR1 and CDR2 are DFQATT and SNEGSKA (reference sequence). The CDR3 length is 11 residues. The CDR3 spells CSARAGYEQYF. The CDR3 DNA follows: TGCAGTGCTAGGGCAGGCTACGAGCAGTACTTC.

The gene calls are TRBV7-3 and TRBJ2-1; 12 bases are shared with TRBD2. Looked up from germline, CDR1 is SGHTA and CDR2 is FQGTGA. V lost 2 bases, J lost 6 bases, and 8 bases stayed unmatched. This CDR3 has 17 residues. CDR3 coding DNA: TGTGCCAGCAGCTTATCCGGGACTAGCGGGTTTGGCAATGAGCAGTTCTTC. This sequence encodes CASSLSGTSGFGNEQFF.

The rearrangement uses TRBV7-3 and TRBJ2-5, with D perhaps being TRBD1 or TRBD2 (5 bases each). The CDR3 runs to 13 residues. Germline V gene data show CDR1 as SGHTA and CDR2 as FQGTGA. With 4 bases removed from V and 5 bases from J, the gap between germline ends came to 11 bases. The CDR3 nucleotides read TGTGCCAGCAGCTCCACGGGGCTCGAGACCCAGTACTTC. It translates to CASSSTGLETQYF.

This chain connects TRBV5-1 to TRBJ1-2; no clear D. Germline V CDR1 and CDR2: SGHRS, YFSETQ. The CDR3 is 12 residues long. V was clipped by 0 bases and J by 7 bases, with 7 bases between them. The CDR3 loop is CASSLAGGGYTF. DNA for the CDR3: TGCGCCAGCAGCTTGGCAGGCGGTGGCTACACCTTC.

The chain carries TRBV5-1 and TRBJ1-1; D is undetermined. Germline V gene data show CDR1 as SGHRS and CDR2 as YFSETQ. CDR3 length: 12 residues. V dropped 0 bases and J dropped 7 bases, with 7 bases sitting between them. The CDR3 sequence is CASSLGSGEAFF. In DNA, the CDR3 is TGCGCCAGCAGCTTGGGGTCAGGTGAAGCTTTCTTT.

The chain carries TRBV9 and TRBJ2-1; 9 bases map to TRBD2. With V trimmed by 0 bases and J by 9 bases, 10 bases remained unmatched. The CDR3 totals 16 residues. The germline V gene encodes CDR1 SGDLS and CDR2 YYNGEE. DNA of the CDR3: TGTGCCAGCAGCGTAGTGGTCAGCGGGGGGCAGGGTGAGCAGTTCTTC. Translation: CASSVVVSGGQGEQFF.